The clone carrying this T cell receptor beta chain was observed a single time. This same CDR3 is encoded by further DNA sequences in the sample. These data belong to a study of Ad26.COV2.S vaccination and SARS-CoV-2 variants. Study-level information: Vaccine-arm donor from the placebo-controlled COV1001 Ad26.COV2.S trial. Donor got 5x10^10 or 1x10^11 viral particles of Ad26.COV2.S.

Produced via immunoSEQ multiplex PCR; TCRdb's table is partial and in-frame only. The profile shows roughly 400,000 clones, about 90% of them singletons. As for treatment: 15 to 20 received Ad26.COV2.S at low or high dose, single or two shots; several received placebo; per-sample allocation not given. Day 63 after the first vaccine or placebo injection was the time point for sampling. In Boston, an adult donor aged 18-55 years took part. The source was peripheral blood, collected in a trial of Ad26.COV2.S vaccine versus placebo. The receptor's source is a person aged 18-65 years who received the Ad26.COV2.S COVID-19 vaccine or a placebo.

CDR3 sequence reads: CASSPQGTNEKLFF. The CDR3 region has the DNA TGTGCCAGCTCACCACAGGGAACTAATGAAAAACTGTTTTTT. This rearrangement joins TRBV18 to TRBJ1-4, with D unresolved. Trimming took off 1 base at V and 1 base at J, with 4 bases between the two ends. The length of the CDR3 is 14 residues. Per germline, CDR1 KGHSH and CDR2 LQKENI.